This TCR beta chain was sequenced in a study of T cells in Graves' hyperthyroidism and ophthalmopathy. Looked up from germline, CDR1 is MDHEN and CDR2 is SYDVKM. V trimming: 8 bases; J trimming: 3 bases; junction bases outside the gene matches: 11. CDR3 length: 16 residues. Patients were aged 18 to 65, had disease duration under 2 months, and had newly diagnosed hyperthyroidism. Uncontrolled infection, other autoimmune disease, pregnancy or lactation excluded patients. Authors of the study amplified TCR beta CDR3 regions from RNA transcripts. The HTBI primer set drove a first-round RT-PCR of the TCR CDR3. TCRdb re-derived calls from the multiplex PCR reads in MiXCR, one entry per CDR3 protein. The sample carries roughly 660,000 distinct CDR3 sequences, 17% recorded once.

Material for sequencing was blood. The chain employs TRBV28 and TRBJ1-2; 11 bases are a match to TRBD1. This clonotype was sampled from a man aged 45-65 years with Graves' hyperthyroidism. The CDR3 nucleotides read TGTGCCAGCTTCCTCGGGGACAGGGGGAGACACTATGGCTACACCTTC. Translating it yields CASFLGDRGRHYGYTF.